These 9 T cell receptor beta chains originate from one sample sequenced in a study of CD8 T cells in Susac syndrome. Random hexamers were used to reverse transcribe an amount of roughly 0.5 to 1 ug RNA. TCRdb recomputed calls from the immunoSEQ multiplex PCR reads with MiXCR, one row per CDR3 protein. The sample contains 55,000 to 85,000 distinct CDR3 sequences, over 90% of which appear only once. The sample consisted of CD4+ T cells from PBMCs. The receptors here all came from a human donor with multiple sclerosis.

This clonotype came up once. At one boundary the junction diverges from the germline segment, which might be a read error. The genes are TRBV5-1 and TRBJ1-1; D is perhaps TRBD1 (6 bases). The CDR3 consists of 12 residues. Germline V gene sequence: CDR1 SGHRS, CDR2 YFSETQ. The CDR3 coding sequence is TGCGCCAGCAGCTTAGGGGGGACTGAAGTTTTCTTT. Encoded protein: CASSLGGTEVFF.

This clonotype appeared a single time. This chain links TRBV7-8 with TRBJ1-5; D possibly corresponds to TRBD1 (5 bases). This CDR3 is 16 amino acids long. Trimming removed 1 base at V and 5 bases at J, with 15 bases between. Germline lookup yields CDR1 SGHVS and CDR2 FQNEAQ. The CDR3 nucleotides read TGTGCCAGCAGCTTAGTGTCAGGGAAGAAGGATCAGCCCCAGCATTTT. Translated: CASSLVSGKKDQPQHF.

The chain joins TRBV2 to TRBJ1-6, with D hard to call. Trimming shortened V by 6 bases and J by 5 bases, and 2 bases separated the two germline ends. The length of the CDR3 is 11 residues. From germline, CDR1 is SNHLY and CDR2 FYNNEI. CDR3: CASSDNSPLHF. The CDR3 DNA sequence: TGTGCCAGCAGCGATAATTCACCCCTCCACTTT.

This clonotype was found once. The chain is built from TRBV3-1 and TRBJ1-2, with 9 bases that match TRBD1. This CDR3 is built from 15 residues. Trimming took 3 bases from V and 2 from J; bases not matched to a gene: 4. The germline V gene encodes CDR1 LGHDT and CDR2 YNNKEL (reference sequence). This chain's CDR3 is CASSQAGTGNYGYTF. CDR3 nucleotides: TGTGCCAGCAGCCAGGCGGGGACAGGGAACTATGGCTACACCTTC.

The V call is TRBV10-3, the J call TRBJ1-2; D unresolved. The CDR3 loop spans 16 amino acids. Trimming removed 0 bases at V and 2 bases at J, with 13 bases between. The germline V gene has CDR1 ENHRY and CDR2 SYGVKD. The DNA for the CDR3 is TGTGCCATCAGTGAGTCCGGAGGGAAGGGCAACTATGGCTACACCTTC. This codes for CAISESGGKGNYGYTF.

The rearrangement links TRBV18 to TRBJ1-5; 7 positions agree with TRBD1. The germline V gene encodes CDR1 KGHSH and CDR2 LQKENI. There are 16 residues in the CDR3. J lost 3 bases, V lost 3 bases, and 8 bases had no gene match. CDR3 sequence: CASSPTGTGANQPQHF. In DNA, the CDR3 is TGTGCCAGCTCACCGACCGGTACAGGGGCCAATCAGCCCCAGCATTTT.

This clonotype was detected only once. The CDR3 nucleotides read TGCGCCAGCAGCTTGGATGCTAGCGGGGAGTGGGAGACCCAGTACTTC. Residues: CASSLDASGEWETQYF. The rearrangement joins TRBV5-1 to TRBJ2-5; TRBD2 matches at 9 bases. Germline CDR1 is SGHRS and CDR2 is YFSETQ. The CDR3 consists of 16 residues. Trimming at V came to 0 bases and at J to 5 bases, leaving 8 bases not matched to a gene.

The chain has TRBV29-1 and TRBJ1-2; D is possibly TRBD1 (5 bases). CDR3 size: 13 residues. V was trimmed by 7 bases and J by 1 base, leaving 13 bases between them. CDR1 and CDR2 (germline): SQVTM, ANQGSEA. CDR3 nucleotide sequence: TGCAGCGACCTCAGGGCGGGTAACTATGGCTACACCTTC. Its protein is CSDLRAGNYGYTF.

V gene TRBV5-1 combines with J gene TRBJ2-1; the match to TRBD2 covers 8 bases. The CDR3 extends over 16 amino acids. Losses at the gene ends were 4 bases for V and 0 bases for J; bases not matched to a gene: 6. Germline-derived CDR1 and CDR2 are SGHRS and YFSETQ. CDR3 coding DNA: TGCGCCAGCAGCCCCGGGGGGGCCACCTCCTACAATGAGCAGTTCTTC. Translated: CASSPGGATSYNEQFF. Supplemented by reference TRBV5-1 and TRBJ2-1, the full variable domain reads KAGVTQTPRYLIKTRGQQVTLSCSPISGHRSVSWYQQTPGQGLQFLFEYFSETQRNKGNFPGRFSGRQFSNSRSEMNVSTLELGDSALYLCASSPGGATSYNEQFFGPGTRLTVL.